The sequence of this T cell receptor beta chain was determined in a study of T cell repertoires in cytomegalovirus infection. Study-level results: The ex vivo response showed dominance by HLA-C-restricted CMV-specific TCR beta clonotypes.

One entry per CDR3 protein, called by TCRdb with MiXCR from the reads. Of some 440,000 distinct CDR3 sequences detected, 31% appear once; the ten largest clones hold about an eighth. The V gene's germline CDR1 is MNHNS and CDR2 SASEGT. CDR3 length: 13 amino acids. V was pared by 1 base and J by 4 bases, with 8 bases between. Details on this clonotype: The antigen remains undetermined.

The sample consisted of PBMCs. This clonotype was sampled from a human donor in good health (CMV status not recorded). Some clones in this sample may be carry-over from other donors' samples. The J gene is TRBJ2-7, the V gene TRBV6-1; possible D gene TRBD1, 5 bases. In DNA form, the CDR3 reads TGTGCCAGCAGTGAAGTAACAGGTTACGAGCAGTACTTC. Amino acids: CASSEVTGYEQYF.